The 15 T cell receptor beta chains below all came from one sample that was sequenced in a study of shared clonotypes between healthy human individuals. The naive CD8 subset, CD45RO-negative cells positively selected for CCR7, excluded terminally differentiated effector memory CD45RA+ cells. Sequencing used immunoSEQ multiplex PCR; TCRdb keeps in-frame clones, though not all of them. This table has about 2.1 million clones, more than 85% appearing once. Input material: naive CD8+ T cells from PBMCs. The receptors were gathered from a man aged 18 to 35 in good health. Some clones in this sample may be carry-over from other donors' samples.

This clone has just a few counts. This chain uses TRBV11-2 with TRBJ1-2; maybe TRBD1 (5 bases). Germline V gene lookup returns CDR1 SGHAT and CDR2 FQNNGV. Between the trimmed V and J ends, which lost 5 bases and 8 bases, there was a span of 18 bases. The CDR3 consists of 14 residues. The CDR3 loop reads CASSQSTGTLGYTF. DNA for the CDR3: TGTGCCAGCAGCCAGAGTACGGGGACGTTGGGCTACACCTTC.

Comment on this clone: The junction differs from germline at one of its ends, possibly a read error. The rearrangement uses TRBV7-8 and TRBJ2-1, with 10 nucleotides matching TRBD2. This CDR3 comprises 17 residues. The germline V gene has CDR1 SGHVS and CDR2 FQNEAQ. The CDR3 DNA reads as TGTGCCAGCAGCCCACCGGATCCTAGCGGGAGCTACAATGAGCAATTCTTC. This codes for CASSPPDPSGSYNEQFF.

This sequence joins TRBV7-8 and TRBJ1-5; maybe TRBD1 (5 bases). Germline lookup yields CDR1 SGHVS and CDR2 FQNEAQ. Between the trimmed V and J ends, which lost 1 base and 6 bases, there was a span of 10 bases. CDR3 length: 14 amino acids. CDR3: CASSLGGGFQPQHF. CDR3 DNA sequence: TGTGCCAGCAGCTTAGGTGGGGGGTTTCAGCCCCAGCATTTT.

This chain joins TRBV19 and TRBJ1-2, with 9 bases identical to TRBD1. V was clipped by 1 base and J by 7 bases; unmatched bases: 7. CDR1 LNHDA and CDR2 SQIVND come from the germline V gene (reference sequence). CDR3 length equals 15 residues. This chain's CDR3 is CASSIAGTGYVGYTF. The CDR3 DNA reads TGTGCCAGTAGTATAGCCGGGACAGGGTACGTTGGCTACACCTTC.

The chain combines TRBV19 with TRBJ2-7; D ambiguous. The V end was cut by 1 base, the J end by 5 bases, with 9 bases between. The CDR3 contains 13 residues. The germline V gene encodes CDR1 LNHDA and CDR2 SQIVND (reference sequence). CDR3 bases: TGTGCCAGTAGTATAGCCAGTCACCACGAGCAGTACTTC. It encodes CASSIASHHEQYF. Full variable domain (missing parts from reference TRBV19 and TRBJ2-7): DGGITQSPKYLFRKEGQNVTLSCEQNLNHDAMYWYRQDPGQGLRLIYYSQIVNDFQKGDIAEGYSVSREKKESFPLTVTSAQKNPTAFYLCASSIASHHEQYFGPGTRLTVT.

CDR3 loop: CASSLTTGNGYTF. CDR3 coding DNA: TGTGCCAGCAGCTTAACCACAGGAAATGGCTACACCTTC. V usage is TRBV7-6 and J usage is TRBJ1-2, with D possibly being TRBD1 (5 bases). With 2 bases removed from V and 6 bases from J, the gap between germline ends came to 10 bases. There are 13 residues in the CDR3. CDR1 is SGHVS and CDR2 is FNYEAQ in the germline V gene.

The rearrangement uses TRBV19 and TRBJ1-1; D unclear. V gave up 2 bases and J gave up 0 bases, with 4 bases separating them. The CDR3 runs 13 residues. Germline CDR1 is LNHDA and CDR2 is SQIVND (reference sequence). The CDR3: CASSIILNTEAFF. The CDR3 nucleotides are TGTGCCAGTAGTATAATCCTGAACACTGAAGCTTTCTTT.

In DNA, the CDR3 is TGTGCCAGCAGTGAATCGACAGGGGTTACAGATACGCAGTATTTT. This codes for CASSESTGVTDTQYF. This chain joins TRBV2 and TRBJ2-3; TRBD1 aligns across 8 bases. Germline lookup yields CDR1 SNHLY and CDR2 FYNNEI. The CDR3 runs 15 residues. V gave up 2 bases and J gave up 3 bases; unmatched junction bases: 4.

V and J are TRBV11-2 and TRBJ2-1; 14 bases map to TRBD2. CDR1 is SGHAT, CDR2 FQNNGV, per germline. The CDR3 spans 19 residues. Unmatched junction bases numbered 14, after V lost 5 bases and J lost 5 bases. This CDR3 reads CASSPRLAGGPQRNNEQFF. The CDR3 DNA follows: TGTGCCAGCAGCCCCCGACTAGCGGGAGGGCCCCAGAGAAACAATGAGCAGTTCTTC.

The chain joins TRBV2 to TRBJ1-3; 7 bases agree with TRBD1. Germline CDR1 and CDR2: SNHLY and FYNNEI. This CDR3 region has 14 residues. With V trimmed by 6 bases and J by 8 bases, 10 bases remained unmatched. The CDR3 sequence is CASRERGLADTIYF. As DNA, the CDR3 is TGTGCCAGCAGAGAGAGGGGGCTGGCGGACACCATATATTTT.

V usage is TRBV9 and J usage is TRBJ1-2; TRBD1 might be the D (6 bases). Germline V gene sequence: CDR1 SGDLS, CDR2 YYNGEE. The CDR3 covers 14 residues. V lost 3 bases and J lost 8, with 17 bases in between. This chain's CDR3 is CASSGPGGQGGYTF. The CDR3 nucleotides read TGTGCCAGCAGCGGACCGGGGGGACAAGGAGGCTACACCTTC.

Notes on this clone: Other DNA sequences of this sample code for an identical CDR3. This chain joins TRBV28 and TRBJ2-1; a possible D gene is TRBD2 (5 bases). The V end lost 5 bases, the J end lost 1 base, and 6 bases lay between the germline ends. CDR1 is MDHEN and CDR2 is SYDVKM in the germline V gene. The CDR3 is 13 amino acids. The CDR3 region has the DNA TGTGCCAGCAGTCGAGGGTCCTACAATGAGCAGTTCTTC. Translating it yields CASSRGSYNEQFF.

The chain is built from TRBV19 and TRBJ1-1; D is unclear. The V gene lost 4 bases and the J gene lost 5 bases, with 14 bases spanning the gap. The CDR3 consists of 14 residues. CDR1 is LNHDA and CDR2 is SQIVND in the germline V gene (reference sequence). CDR3 loop: CASSKPPVGTEAFF. CDR3 sequence (DNA): TGTGCCAGTAGTAAGCCTCCCGTTGGGACTGAAGCTTTCTTT. Complete variable domain (other parts from reference TRBV19 and TRBJ1-1): DGGITQSPKYLFRKEGQNVTLSCEQNLNHDAMYWYRQDPGQGLRLIYYSQIVNDFQKGDIAEGYSVSREKKESFPLTVTSAQKNPTAFYLCASSKPPVGTEAFFGQGTRLTVV.

V and J are TRBV5-8 and TRBJ2-5; D call uncertain. The CDR3 is made up of 13 amino acids. Trimming took off 7 bases at V and 4 bases at J, with 14 bases between the two ends. In germline, CDR1 is SGHTS, CDR2 YDEGEE. CDR3 DNA sequence: TGTGCCAGCGGGTTCTGGGGTGCAGAGACCCAGTACTTC. Protein: CASGFWGAETQYF.

The chain carries TRBV4-2 and TRBJ2-7, with 8 bases aligning to TRBD2. Unmatched junction bases numbered 7, after V lost 1 base and J lost 2 bases. CDR3 length: 16 residues. Germline V gives CDR1 LGHNA, CDR2 YNFKEQ. CDR3 residues: CASSQVRREVAYEQYF. In DNA, the CDR3 is TGTGCCAGCAGCCAAGTTCGGCGGGAGGTGGCCTACGAGCAGTACTTC.